This is a list of T cell receptor beta chains from one sample in a study of immune heterogeneity within non-small cell lung tumors. Using its own MiXCR run on the multiplex PCR reads, TCRdb lists one record per CDR3 protein. The sample carries about 20,000 distinct CDR3 sequences, 27% recorded once. Sequenced material: lung tumor tissue. The receptors come from a man aged 40-55 years with non-small cell lung cancer. CDR3s include the opening cysteine and the closing phenylalanine or tryptophan. Fields, in order: J gene, CDR3 length, clone size, V gene, D gene, CDR3 DNA, CDR3 protein. The D gene is left open where the match is weak. Only some rows state a clone size, as once, few, many or a class for expanded clones.

j_gene: TRBJ2-7
len: 13
abundance: many
v_gene: TRBV6-2/TRBV6-3
d_gene: TRBD2
CDR3nt: TGTGCCAGCAGTTACTCGGGGGGGTTCGAGCAGTACTTC
CDR3aa: CASSYSGGFEQYF

j_gene: TRBJ2-1
len: 15
abundance: medium-sized
v_gene: TRBV6-1
d_gene: .
CDR3nt: TGTGCCAGCAGTGCCTCGGAGAGCTCCTACAATGAGCAGTTCTTC
CDR3aa: CASSASESSYNEQFF

j_gene: TRBJ1-5
len: 14
abundance: many
v_gene: TRBV12-3/TRBV12-4
d_gene: .
CDR3nt: TGTGCCAGCAGTGCGTGGTCGAGTTATCAGCCCCAGCATTTT
CDR3aa: CASSAWSSYQPQHF

j_gene: TRBJ2-1
len: 18
abundance: .
v_gene: TRBV19
d_gene: TRBD2
CDR3nt: TGTGCCAGTAGTATGGCACTAGCGGGAATGGGCTCCTACAATGAGCAGTTCTTC
CDR3aa: CASSMALAGMGSYNEQFF

j_gene: TRBJ1-6
len: 15
abundance: medium-sized
v_gene: TRBV12-3/TRBV12-4
d_gene: .
CDR3nt: TGTGCCAGCAGTAAACAGGTTGGGGGACGGGCACCCCTCCACTTT
CDR3aa: CASSKQVGGRAPLHF

j_gene: TRBJ1-1
len: 13
abundance: few
v_gene: TRBV18
d_gene: .
CDR3nt: TGTGCCAGCTCACCCAGGGGGAACACTGAAGCTTTCTTT
CDR3aa: CASSPRGNTEAFF

j_gene: TRBJ2-7
len: 14
abundance: .
v_gene: TRBV6-7
d_gene: TRBD2
CDR3nt: TGTGCCAGCAGCAACTCCAGCGGGAGGTACGAGCAGTACTTC
CDR3aa: CASSNSSGRYEQYF

j_gene: TRBJ2-7
len: 18
abundance: many
v_gene: TRBV20-1
d_gene: TRBD2
CDR3nt: TGCAGTGCTACTGGACTAGCGGGAGTTCGCCCCCCAACCTACGAGCAGTACTTC
CDR3aa: CSATGLAGVRPPTYEQYF

j_gene: TRBJ1-2
len: 13
abundance: many
v_gene: TRBV19
d_gene: TRBD1
CDR3nt: TGTGCCAGTAACACAGGACAGGGACATGGCTACACCTTC
CDR3aa: CASNTGQGHGYTF

j_gene: TRBJ1-5
len: 12
abundance: many
v_gene: TRBV19
d_gene: .
CDR3nt: TGTGCCAGTGGACCGCTCAATCAGCCCCAGCATTTT
CDR3aa: CASGPLNQPQHF

j_gene: TRBJ1-5
len: 14
abundance: many
v_gene: TRBV16
d_gene: .
CDR3nt: TGTGCCAGCAGCCAATCGCCAGGGACACAGCCCCAGCATTTT
CDR3aa: CASSQSPGTQPQHF

j_gene: TRBJ1-2
len: 16
abundance: .
v_gene: TRBV7-9
d_gene: TRBD1
CDR3nt: TGTGCCAGCAGCTTGGCCACAGGGGGGTTCAACTATGGCTACACCTTC
CDR3aa: CASSLATGGFNYGYTF

j_gene: TRBJ2-7
len: 13
abundance: many
v_gene: TRBV5-8
d_gene: .
CDR3nt: TGTGCCAGCAGCCCCAGGGTTTTCGACGAGCAGTACTTC
CDR3aa: CASSPRVFDEQYF

j_gene: TRBJ2-3
len: 17
abundance: few
v_gene: TRBV11-3
d_gene: TRBD2
CDR3nt: TGTGCCAGCAGCCCCCAAGGGACTAGCGGGAGGACAGATAAGCAGTATTTT
CDR3aa: CASSPQGTSGRTDKQYF

j_gene: TRBJ2-1
len: 15
abundance: few
v_gene: TRBV6-6
d_gene: .
CDR3nt: TGTGCCAGCAGTTACGAGGGCCCAGGTTACAATGAGCAGTTCTTC
CDR3aa: CASSYEGPGYNEQFF

j_gene: TRBJ2-6
len: 17
abundance: many
v_gene: TRBV10-3
d_gene: .
CDR3nt: TGTGCCATCAGTGAGTACAGCCCCACCTCTGGGGCCAACGTCCTGACTTTC
CDR3aa: CAISEYSPTSGANVLTF

j_gene: TRBJ2-1
len: 16
abundance: .
v_gene: TRBV4-2
d_gene: .
CDR3nt: TGTGCCAGCAGCCAGGTCTCGGGAGTCTCCTACAATGAGCAGTTCTTC
CDR3aa: CASSQVSGVSYNEQFF

j_gene: TRBJ2-3
len: 14
abundance: few
v_gene: TRBV19
d_gene: .
CDR3nt: TGTGCCAGTAGTATGTCTCTGAGCACAGATACGCAGTATTTT
CDR3aa: CASSMSLSTDTQYF

j_gene: TRBJ2-2
len: 15
abundance: few
v_gene: TRBV4-3
d_gene: TRBD2
CDR3nt: TGCGCCAGCAGGGGGACTAGCGGTGGGGCCGGGGAGCTGTTTTTT
CDR3aa: CASRGTSGGAGELFF

j_gene: TRBJ1-2
len: 15
abundance: many
v_gene: TRBV30
d_gene: .
CDR3nt: TGTGCCTGGAGTACCGGGAGTCCAGGGTTCTATGGCTACACCTTC
CDR3aa: CAWSTGSPGFYGYTF

j_gene: TRBJ2-3
len: 13
abundance: few
v_gene: TRBV28
d_gene: .
CDR3nt: TGTGCCAGCAGTTTATACAACACAGATACGCAGTATTTT
CDR3aa: CASSLYNTDTQYF

j_gene: TRBJ1-2
len: 14
abundance: medium-sized
v_gene: TRBV15
d_gene: .
CDR3nt: TGTGCCACCAGCAGAGATTGGAATAACTATGGCTACACCTTC
CDR3aa: CATSRDWNNYGYTF

j_gene: TRBJ2-7
len: 15
abundance: .
v_gene: TRBV9
d_gene: .
CDR3nt: TGTGCCAGCAGCGAGGGGGGTAGGCGTTCCTACGAGCAGTACTTC
CDR3aa: CASSEGGRRSYEQYF

j_gene: TRBJ1-1
len: 12
abundance: few
v_gene: TRBV20-1
d_gene: .
CDR3nt: TGCAGTCCCGAAACAGCTTTCCAACAAGCTTTCTTT
CDR3aa: CSPETAFQQAFF

j_gene: TRBJ2-1
len: 12
abundance: .
v_gene: TRBV29-1
d_gene: TRBD2
CDR3nt: TGCAGCGTTGGACTAGCGACGAATGAGCAGTTCTTC
CDR3aa: CSVGLATNEQFF

j_gene: TRBJ1-2
len: 11
abundance: many
v_gene: TRBV28
d_gene: .
CDR3nt: TGTGCCAGCAGGCTTGGTGGTGGCTACACCTTC
CDR3aa: CASRLGGGYTF

j_gene: TRBJ2-7
len: 15
abundance: medium-sized
v_gene: TRBV7-8
d_gene: TRBD2
CDR3nt: TGTGCCAGCAGCTTAACGGGACTAGCGGGGTACGAGCAGTACTTC
CDR3aa: CASSLTGLAGYEQYF